This T cell receptor beta chain was profiled in a study of blood T cell repertoires in COVID-19. Across the study: Specimens from acute and convalescent COVID-19 originated in the United States, Italy and Spain. Sources were T cells, B-cell-depleted T cells, or PBMCs; the material itself was cDNA or gDNA.

J gave up 3 bases and V 0 bases, and 5 bases lay outside the gene matches. The CDR3 extends over 15 amino acids. Per the germline V gene, CDR1 is SGDLS and CDR2 is YYNGEE. Original data processing: Cell counts per sample came from amplifying reference gene primers. Produced via immunoSEQ multiplex PCR; TCRdb's table is partial and in-frame only. Clonal size and the V and J genes are those of that table, whereas D and trimming came from the DNA. Here the sample spans 60,000 to 95,000 clones, 80% to 90% being singletons. This sequence originates from a woman between 50 and 59 years old with acute or convalescent COVID-19. The chain is built from TRBV9 and TRBJ2-7; 8 bases agree with TRBD2. The sequencing input was peripheral blood. The CDR3, as DNA: TGTGCCAGCAGCGTAGATAGCGGGGACATCTACGAGCAGTACTTC. It codes for CASSVDSGDIYEQYF.